One T cell receptor beta chain is described in this entry. The sample originates from a study of blood T cell repertoires in COVID-19. Sequenced by immunoSEQ multiplex PCR; TCRdb stores in-frame clones only, minus some. The table records a few hundred thousand clones, around four fifths of them present only once. The length of the CDR3 is 15 residues. Germline CDR1 SNHLY, CDR2 FYNNEI. V was shortened by 1 base and J by 2 bases, with 11 bases between the two germline ends. The J gene is TRBJ1-1, the V gene TRBV2; possible D gene TRBD1, 5 bases. Sequenced sample: PBMCs or T cells enriched from blood (not recorded which). The receptor was derived from a woman aged 50 to 65 who had recovered from COVID-19. CDR3 loop: CASSEGGLFNTEAFF. In DNA form, the CDR3 reads TGTGCCAGCAGTGAAGGGGGACTTTTTAACACTGAAGCTTTCTTT. The whole variable domain, filled in from reference TRBV2 and TRBJ1-1, reads EPEVTQTPSHQVTQMGQEVILRCVPISNHLYFYWYRQILGQKVEFLVSFYNNEISEKSEIFDDQFSVERPDGSNFTLKIRSTKLEDSAMYFCASSEGGLFNTEAFFGQGTRLTVV.